The present TCR beta chain was sequenced within a study of T cells and Merkel cell carcinoma outcomes (dated by TCRdb to the early 2020s). For context, the study as a whole: In patients with Merkel cell carcinoma, researchers looked at whether the T-cell repertoire of the tumor, along with T-cell density, could predict clinical outcome. Broad study findings and their caveats: T-cell repertoire features combined with T-cell density were reported to predict clinical outcomes in Merkel cell carcinoma patients.

Details on this clone: The antigen it binds to is not known. No much larger clonotype is one base removed from it; base qualities were not supplied.

Samples came from patients with Merkel cell carcinoma. Inclusive of the bounding cysteine and phenylalanine, the CDR3 is 16 residues long. CDR3 DNA is the only sequence kept; it has 48 bases, read in frame from the first base. Library generation was performed with the immunoSEQ multiplex PCR assay. TCRdb took this table from immuneACCESS and kept in-frame rearrangements with V and J called. Such tables lack part of the clones; where checked against another copy, unresolved V genes explain under half of the gap, and the rest is unexplained. This sample lists 4,000 to 5,500 clones; about 85% were detected once. The ten largest clones capture less than 6% of the sample.

The sequence joins TRBV21-1 to TRBJ2-1. TRBV21-1 is noted as a pseudogene. The source is a human donor with Merkel cell carcinoma. Sequencing was performed on tumor tissue from Merkel cell carcinoma. The DNA reads as follows: TGTGCCAGCAGCCCAGGGGAAGCGGGTATCTACAATGAGCAGTTCTTC. The resulting protein is CASSPGEAGIYNEQFF.